The 26 T cell receptor beta chains in this list originate from one sample, sequenced in a study of T cells in Graves' hyperthyroidism and ophthalmopathy. RNA transcripts provided the source from which TCR beta CDR3 regions were amplified. The HTBI primer set served for first-round RT-PCR of the TCR CDR3. MiXCR was run by TCRdb on the multiplex PCR reads, yielding one entry per CDR3 protein. The sample consists of roughly 400,000 distinct CDR3 sequences, around a sixth of them appearing once. The sequenced material came from blood. The source is a woman under 30 with Graves' hyperthyroidism that later progressed to Graves' ophthalmopathy.

There are many counts of this clonotype. The chain couples TRBV7-8 to TRBJ1-5; TRBD1 matches 8 bases. Trimming took 4 bases from V and 7 from J; bases not matched to a gene: 15. The germline CDR1 and CDR2 sequences are SGHVS and FQNEAQ. This CDR3 region has 17 residues. Written as DNA, the CDR3 is TGTGCCAGCAGCTCTCTGACAGGGGCAATGGAGCCCCAGCCCCAGCATTTT. The encoded protein is CASSSLTGAMEPQPQHF.

This clonotype was counted many times. The chain recombines TRBV7-9 with TRBJ2-3; 10 nucleotides line up with TRBD2. V gave up 4 bases and J gave up 6 bases; unmatched junction bases: 10. Germline CDR1 is SEHNR and CDR2 is FQNEAQ (reference sequence). CDR3 size: 16 residues. CDR3 residues: CASSSRGLAGVDTQYF. The CDR3 bases are TGTGCCAGCAGCTCCCGGGGGCTAGCGGGAGTGGATACGCAGTATTTT. Filled out from reference TRBV7-9 and TRBJ2-3, the complete variable domain reads DTGVSQNPRHKITKRGQNVTFRCDPISEHNRLYWYRQTLGQGPEFLTYFQNEAQLEKSRLLSDRFSAERPKGSFSTLEIQRTEQGDSAMYLCASSSRGLAGVDTQYFGPGTRLTVL.

The V gene is TRBV29-1, the J gene TRBJ2-1, with TRBD2 matching over 9 bases. V was pared by 3 bases and J by 1 base, with 4 bases of the junction left unmatched. The germline V gene encodes CDR1 SQVTM and CDR2 ANQGSEA. The CDR3 runs 15 residues. CDR3 loop: CSVEISGSSYNEQFF. In DNA form, the CDR3 reads TGCAGCGTTGAGATTAGCGGGAGTTCCTACAATGAGCAGTTCTTC.

This clonotype was seen a few times. The chain recombines TRBV2 with TRBJ2-5; 12 nucleotides line up with TRBD2. V gave up 6 bases and J gave up 4 bases; unmatched junction bases: 6. CDR1 SNHLY and CDR2 FYNNEI come from the germline V gene. The CDR3 is made up of 15 amino acids. CDR3 loop: CASRRTSGTGETQYF. CDR3 bases: TGTGCCAGCAGGAGGACTAGCGGGACGGGAGAGACCCAGTACTTC.

Worth noting for this clonotype: At one boundary the junction diverges from the germline segment, which might be a read error. The rearrangement joins TRBV7-9 to TRBJ1-1; D is possibly TRBD1 (5 bases). CDR3 length equals 14 residues. Germline CDR1 is SEHNR and CDR2 is FQNEAQ (reference sequence). The CDR3 coding sequence is TGTGCCAACAGCCCTGGGACGGTGAACACTGAAGCTTTCTTT. As protein: CANSPGTVNTEAFF. The whole variable domain, filled in from reference TRBV7-9 and TRBJ1-1, reads DTGVSQNPRHKITKRGQNVTFRCDPISEHNRLYWYRQTLGQGPEFLTYFQNEAQLEKSRLLSDRFSAERPKGSFSTLEIQRTEQGDSAMYLCANSPGTVNTEAFFGQGTRLTVV.

This clonotype occurred many times. The rearrangement uses TRBV3-1 and TRBJ1-1, with D maybe TRBD1 (5 bases). The CDR3 consists of 16 residues. Germline assignment: CDR1 LGHDT and CDR2 YNNKEL (reference sequence). Trimming removed 3 bases at V and 1 base at J, with 15 bases between. This CDR3 is CASSQVKTTGNTEAFF. The CDR3 region has the DNA TGTGCCAGCAGCCAGGTCAAAACCACAGGGAACACTGAAGCTTTCTTT.

This clonotype occurred a few times. The chain couples TRBV19 to TRBJ1-1; D possibly corresponds to TRBD1 (6 bases). V lost 3 bases to trimming and J lost 8 bases, with 13 bases between them. Germline lookup yields CDR1 LNHDA and CDR2 SQIVND (reference sequence). CDR3 length: 13 residues. The CDR3 DNA reads TGTGCCAGTAGTATTCTCGCCGGACAGGAAGCTTTCTTT. Its protein product is CASSILAGQEAFF. The whole variable domain, filled in from reference TRBV19 and TRBJ1-1, reads DGGITQSPKYLFRKEGQNVTLSCEQNLNHDAMYWYRQDPGQGLRLIYYSQIVNDFQKGDIAEGYSVSREKKESFPLTVTSAQKNPTAFYLCASSILAGQEAFFGQGTRLTVV.

About this clonotype itself: One junction end disagrees with the germline gene, perhaps due to a read error. V usage is TRBV20-1 and J usage is TRBJ2-3; no clear D gene. The CDR3 spans 14 residues. CDR1 and CDR2 from the germline V gene are DFQATT and SNEGSKA (reference sequence). CDR3 in DNA: TGCAGTGGTAGATTGATGATTGGCACAGATACGCAGTATTTT. Its translation: CSGRLMIGTDTQYF.

This clonotype has ten or more counts. The chain links TRBV2 to TRBJ2-3; 7 nucleotides line up with TRBD2. V shed 2 bases and J 4 bases; nucleotides not matched to a gene: 18. The germline gives CDR1 SNHLY, CDR2 FYNNEI. This CDR3 has 19 residues. The chain's CDR3 is CASSEPVVWEGLDPDTQYF. In DNA, the CDR3 is TGTGCCAGCAGTGAACCCGTTGTCTGGGAGGGCCTCGATCCAGATACGCAGTATTTT.

As regards this clonotype: This may arise from a read error, as a much more abundant clone is one base away. This chain connects TRBV12-3 or TRBV12-4 to TRBJ1-5; possibly TRBD1 for D (6 bases). V was shortened by 5 bases and J by 6 bases, with 23 bases between the two germline ends. This CDR3 region has 17 residues. The CDR3, as DNA: TGTGCCAGCAGTCCAAATACTGGGGGGCGGCTCGGTCAGCCCCAGCATTTT. It yields the protein CASSPNTGGRLGQPQHF.

This clonotype was detected ten times or more. The chain links TRBV4-2 to TRBJ2-3; no firm D call. Trimming left V 0 bases short and J 0 bases short, with 4 bases between. The germline V gene has CDR1 LGHNA and CDR2 YNFKEQ. CDR3 length equals 14 residues. CDR3 nucleotide sequence: TGTGCCAGCAGCCAAGATGGTAGCACAGATACGCAGTATTTT. It codes for CASSQDGSTDTQYF.

The chain couples TRBV5-6 to TRBJ2-7, with D uncertain. V was pared by 0 bases and J by 5 bases, with 3 bases between. The CDR3 is 11 residues long. Germline CDR1 and CDR2: SGHDT and YYEEEE. This CDR3 is CASSLEHEQYF. The DNA for the CDR3 is TGTGCCAGCAGCTTGGAGCACGAGCAGTACTTC.

In this sample, this clonotype turned up many times. V and J are TRBV6-2 or TRBV6-3 and TRBJ1-5; 8 bases agree with TRBD1. The CDR3 sequence is 17 residues long. With 5 bases clipped from V and 8 bases from J, the junction kept 17 bases outside the gene matches. Germline CDR1 is MNHEY and CDR2 is SVGEGT. CDR3 DNA: TGTGCCAGCAGTCCCTCGAGGACAGGGCAAGGGAGGGAGCCCCAGCATTTT. Amino acids: CASSPSRTGQGREPQHF.

The chain uses TRBV20-1 and TRBJ2-7; TRBD1 matches 9 bases. CDR1 DFQATT and CDR2 SNEGSKA come from the germline V gene (reference sequence). V lost 0 bases and J lost 0; bases outside the gene matches: 3. The CDR3 is 15 amino acids. The CDR3 DNA reads TGCAGTGCTAGAGACAGACAGGGGGACTCCTACGAGCAGTACTTC. This translates into CSARDRQGDSYEQYF.

The chain is built from TRBV20-1 and TRBJ2-3, with 9 bases fitting TRBD2. The CDR3 contains 14 residues. J was trimmed by 6 bases and V by 4 bases; bases with no gene match: 8. Germline V gene lookup returns CDR1 DFQATT and CDR2 SNEGSKA (reference sequence). CDR3 sequence: CSAKPAGGRDTQYF. CDR3 DNA sequence: TGCAGTGCTAAGCCCGCGGGAGGGCGCGATACGCAGTATTTT.

This clonotype was counted only a few times. The chain couples TRBV5-8 to TRBJ1-5; D is unclear. Germline CDR1 is SGHTS and CDR2 is YDEGEE. V lost 0 bases, J lost 6 bases, and 4 bases lay in between. The CDR3 has 12 amino acids. In nucleotides, the CDR3 is TGTGCCAGCAGCTTGGAGCTTCAGCCCCAGCATTTT. This encodes CASSLELQPQHF.

The chain uses TRBV27 and TRBJ2-3; 8 bases fit TRBD2. The J segment lost 4 bases and the V segment lost 6 bases, leaving 12 bases of the junction unmatched. This CDR3 is 16 amino acids long. Germline CDR1 MNHEY, CDR2 SMNVEV (reference sequence). CDR3 DNA sequence: TGTGCCAGCAGCACCTTAGCGGGACTGGGGTCAGATACGCAGTATTTT. Its protein product is CASSTLAGLGSDTQYF.

The chain combines TRBV5-6 with TRBJ2-3; D might be TRBD2 (6 bases). The germline gives CDR1 SGHDT, CDR2 YYEEEE. Trimming took 1 base from V and 1 from J, leaving 10 bases between them. The CDR3 is 15 amino acids. CDR3 in amino acids: CASSLRRLGTDTQYF. Written as DNA, the CDR3 is TGTGCCAGCAGCTTGAGGAGACTAGGCACAGATACGCAGTATTTT. The full variable domain, with the rest looked up from reference TRBV5-6 and TRBJ2-3, is DAGVTQSPTHLIKTRGQQVTLRCSPKSGHDTVSWYQQALGQGPQFIFQYYEEEERQRGNFPDRFSGHQFPNYSSELNVNALLLGDSALYLCASSLRRLGTDTQYFGPGTRLTVL.

The chain uses TRBV7-2 and TRBJ2-6; D tentatively reads TRBD1 or TRBD2 (5 bases each). The CDR3 is made up of 17 amino acids. Trimming pared 7 bases from V and 0 bases from J, leaving 16 bases between. Germline CDR1 reads SGHTA; CDR2 reads FQGNSA. The CDR3 protein is CASNEGTVLSGANVLTF. The CDR3, as DNA: TGTGCCAGCAACGAAGGGACGGTGCTCTCTGGGGCCAACGTCCTGACTTTC.

In its sample, this clonotype was seen many times. The chain carries TRBV27 and TRBJ2-1; 10 nucleotides align to TRBD1. The trim removed 6 bases at V and 2 bases at J, leaving 1 base unmatched. The CDR3 loop spans 14 amino acids. The V gene's germline CDR1 is MNHEY and CDR2 SMNVEV (reference sequence). CDR3 nucleotides: TGTGCCAGCAGGGGGACAGGGGCCTACAATGAGCAGTTCTTC. Amino acids: CASRGTGAYNEQFF.

The V gene is TRBV14, the J gene TRBJ2-2; D is possibly TRBD2 (10 bases). This CDR3 contains 16 residues. The ends were cut back, 5 bases at V and 4 bases at J, with 17 bases in the middle. Germline-derived CDR1 and CDR2 are SGHDN and FVKESK. This chain's CDR3 is CASSALAGQGTGELFF. The CDR3 DNA sequence: TGTGCCAGCAGCGCACTAGCGGGACAGGGCACCGGGGAGCTGTTTTTT.

This clonotype was found many times. This sequence joins TRBV7-8 and TRBJ2-1, with D tentatively TRBD2 (6 bases). Deletions cut 0 bases from V and 2 bases from J, with 14 bases between. The germline gives CDR1 SGHVS, CDR2 FQNEAQ. The CDR3 has 17 amino acids. This CDR3 is CASSLAWLATTYNEQFF. In DNA form, the CDR3 reads TGTGCCAGCAGCTTAGCTTGGCTAGCGACTACCTACAATGAGCAGTTCTTC.

This chain joins TRBV20-1 and TRBJ2-1; possibly TRBD2 for D (6 bases). Deletions cut 7 bases from V and 7 bases from J, with 20 bases between. The CDR3 runs to 14 residues. Germline V CDR1 and CDR2: DFQATT, SNEGSKA (reference sequence). The CDR3 region has the DNA TGCAGTGTCCTTGAAGGGAGGTTAGTGAATGAGCAGTTCTTC. Translating it yields CSVLEGRLVNEQFF.

There are many counts of this clonotype. V gene TRBV7-2 combines with J gene TRBJ2-7; D might be TRBD2 (6 bases). Germline-derived CDR1 and CDR2 are SGHTA and FQGNSA. Trimming removed 6 bases at V and 3 bases at J, with 12 bases between. The CDR3 spans 13 residues. The CDR3 region is CASREMGGYEQYF. CDR3 in DNA: TGTGCCAGCAGGGAAATGGGGGGCTACGAGCAGTACTTC.

The J gene is TRBJ1-6, the V gene TRBV7-9; D remains ambiguous. V lost 5 bases, J lost 0 bases, and 8 bases lay in between. This CDR3 is built from 15 residues. Germline CDR1 and CDR2: SEHNR and FQNEAQ (reference sequence). The CDR3, as DNA: TGTGCCAGCAGCCGGGAGAGCTCCTATAATTCACCCCTCCACTTT. Protein sequence: CASSRESSYNSPLHF.

This clonotype was picked up a small number of times. The rearrangement links TRBV9 to TRBJ2-2; 7 bases line up with TRBD1. CDR1 and CDR2 (germline): SGDLS, YYNGEE. The CDR3 spans 16 residues. Germline trimming cut 4 bases from V and 3 bases from J; bases unmatched to any gene: 9. The CDR3 DNA sequence: TGTGCCAGCAGCCCAACCTGGGACAGCCACACCGGGGAGCTGTTTTTT. Its protein product is CASSPTWDSHTGELFF.